The T cell receptor (beta chain) described here comes from a study of T cells in narcolepsy (dated by TCRdb to the late 2010s). A note on the overall study: The study enrolled patients with narcolepsy type 1 or type 2 (NT1, NT2) together with healthy control donors. The study sought autoreactive T cells targeting hypocretin neuron self-antigens (hypocretin, TRIB2) in narcolepsy patients, using TCR Vbeta sequencing to track clonotypes in blood and CSF. The investigation overall reported the following: Numbers of sequenced blood memory CD4+ clonotypes were comparable, with averages of some 42,000 in patients and approximately 33,000 in controls. No sequences matching autoreactive T cell clones were present in some of the blood memory CD4+ repertoires from patients and controls. Plots comparing CSF and blood CD4+ T cell clonotypes from the same patient highlighted HCRT-specific and TRIB2-specific autoreactive clonotypes. According to the report, autoreactive clonotypes were detected serially in the blood of the same patients and of different patients, but not in healthy controls.

Libraries were prepared through the immunoSEQ multiplex PCR assay. TCRdb provides this immuneACCESS table in a form limited to in-frame rearrangements. Some clones are lacking; in checked studies, under half of them reflect an unresolved V gene, and why the rest are absent is not known. Counted in this sample were around 32,000 clones; over 80% of them appeared once. The ten biggest clones cover under 0.8% of the sample. For TCR Vbeta sequencing, memory CD4+ T cells were sorted ex vivo from the peripheral blood of narcolepsy patients and healthy controls. At the junction V is shortened by 3 bases and J by 6 bases; bases outside the gene matches: 8. The cysteine opens and the phenylalanine closes a CDR3 of 15 amino acids. Only CDR3 DNA is held: 45 bases, read in frame from base 1. CDR1 and CDR2 are read off the germline V gene as SGDLS and YYNGEE. In regard to this clone: No antigen is known for it. Base qualities are not provided; no much larger clone lies one nucleotide away.

Recombination linked TRBV9 to TRBJ1-5, and 8 junction bases match TRBD1. Input material: memory (CD45RA-) CD4+ T cells from blood. The meaning of the sample's cell subset or site label: memory T cells sorted ex vivo from peripheral blood. The clonotype comes from a human donor in good health. The CDR3: CASSASDRGGQPQHF. DNA sequence: TGTGCCAGCAGCGCTAGCGACAGGGGCGGTCAGCCCCAGCATTTT. Outside the CDR3, residues come from the reference TRBV9 and TRBJ1-5 proteins, so the full variable domain is: DSGVTQTPKHLITATGQRVTLRCSPRSGDLSVYWYQQSLDQGLQFLIQYYNGEERAKGNILERFSAQQFPDLHSELNLSSLELGDSALYFCASSASDRGGQPQHFGDGTRLSIL.